Each of the 30 T cell receptor beta chains below was sequenced from the same sample in a study of blood T cell repertoires in COVID-19. The method was immunoSEQ multiplex PCR; TCRdb's version includes in-frame clones alone and lacks a portion of them. The top ten clones hold about 1% of a sample with 95,000 to 150,000 clones, roughly 84% of them seen once. The sample taken for sequencing was peripheral blood. The receptors shown here come from a woman aged 80 or over with acute or convalescent COVID-19.

The chain has TRBV2 and TRBJ2-7; 7 positions match TRBD1. Germline CDR1 and CDR2: SNHLY and FYNNEI. This CDR3 region has 14 residues. V lost 9 bases to trimming and J lost 4 bases; unmatched junction nucleotides: 12. The CDR3 DNA reads TGTGCCAGTCAAGTGGGACAGCAAGGGTACGAGCAGTACTTC. Residues: CASQVGQQGYEQYF.

The genes are TRBV5-6 and TRBJ2-7; a possible D gene is TRBD2 (6 bases). The CDR3 extends over 13 amino acids. Germline V lookup: CDR1 SGHDT, CDR2 YYEEEE. Trimming left V 1 base short and J 5 bases short, with 10 bases between. The CDR3: CASSLSLAHEQYF. The CDR3 region has the DNA TGTGCCAGCAGCTTGTCACTAGCCCACGAGCAGTACTTC.

The V gene is TRBV2, the J gene TRBJ2-6; D may be TRBD1 (5 bases). Germline V gene sequence: CDR1 SNHLY, CDR2 FYNNEI. The CDR3 length is 17 residues. V shed 4 bases and J shed 0 bases, with 13 bases lying between them. In DNA, the CDR3 is TGTGCCAGCAGTGTAGGGGCCCAAAGCTCTGGGGCCAACGTCCTGACTTTC. Protein sequence: CASSVGAQSSGANVLTF.

The V and J genes are TRBV3-1 (or the pseudogene TRBV3-2) and TRBJ2-2, with D possibly TRBD1 on 5 matching bases. CDR3 length: 15 amino acids. V gave up 5 bases and J gave up 5 bases, with 15 bases separating them. Per the germline V gene, CDR1 is LGHDT and CDR2 is YNNKEL (reference sequence). This chain's CDR3 is CASSSPHQGTGELFF. In DNA, the CDR3 is TGTGCCAGCAGCTCTCCTCATCAGGGAACCGGGGAGCTGTTTTTT.

V gene TRBV6-5 combines with J gene TRBJ2-1, with 8 bases aligning to TRBD2. Unmatched junction bases numbered 5, after V lost 6 bases and J lost 10 bases. The CDR3 runs 12 residues. Germline V gene sequence: CDR1 MNHEY, CDR2 SVGAGI. Here the CDR3 reads CASSRGGGEQFF. The CDR3 DNA reads as TGTGCCAGCAGCCGGGGGGGAGGCGAGCAGTTCTTC.

This clone was seen only once. The rearrangement joins TRBV4-2 to TRBJ1-2; 9 bases are shared with TRBD1. The CDR3 loop spans 15 amino acids. Unmatched junction bases numbered 2, after V lost 1 base and J lost 2 bases. Germline V gene lookup returns CDR1 LGHNA and CDR2 YNFKEQ. CDR3 bases: TGTGCCAGCAGCCAAGTCGGGACAGGGAACTATGGCTACACCTTC. Translating gives CASSQVGTGNYGYTF.

This chain joins TRBV3-1 (or the pseudogene TRBV3-2) and TRBJ1-6; no clear D gene. This CDR3 is built from 14 residues. V dropped 3 bases and J dropped 7 bases, with 10 bases sitting between them. The germline V gene has CDR1 LGHDT and CDR2 YNNKEL (reference sequence). The CDR3 is CASSQGRENSPLHF. CDR3 DNA sequence: TGTGCCAGCAGCCAGGGTCGGGAGAATTCACCCCTCCACTTT.

The chain links TRBV12-3 or TRBV12-4 to TRBJ2-7; the D gene is possibly TRBD2 (6 bases). The CDR3 is made up of 13 amino acids. Trimming stripped 5 bases from V and 6 bases from J, with 14 bases between. The DNA of the CDR3 is TGTGCCAGCAGTGGCAGCCGGGGGTTCGAGCAGTACTTC. Translating it yields CASSGSRGFEQYF.

The chain's CDR3 is CASSRTSGGAGEQFF. DNA of the CDR3: TGCGCCAGCAGCCGAACTAGCGGGGGGGCAGGTGAGCAGTTCTTC. The gene calls are TRBV4-1 and TRBJ2-1, with 13 bases aligning to TRBD2. V trimming: 4 bases; J trimming: 9 bases; junction bases outside the gene matches: 6. Germline V gene lookup returns CDR1 MGHRA and CDR2 YSYEKL. The CDR3 sequence is 15 residues long.

The chain is built from TRBV5-1 and TRBJ2-5; D is perhaps TRBD2 (6 bases). CDR1 and CDR2 from the germline V gene are SGHRS and YFSETQ. The CDR3 runs 16 residues. Trimming removed 0 bases from V and 1 base from J, with 13 bases in between. CDR3 DNA sequence: TGCGCCAGCAGCTTGGGTAGCGGCGGATTCCAAGAGACCCAGTACTTC. It codes for CASSLGSGGFQETQYF.

The chain combines TRBV5-4 with TRBJ2-2; D possibly corresponds to TRBD1 (6 bases). Germline CDR1 SGHNT, CDR2 YYREEE (reference sequence). The length of the CDR3 is 13 residues. Between the trimmed V and J ends, which lost 5 bases and 3 bases, there was a span of 8 bases. The CDR3 region is CASREGDTGELFF. The CDR3 nucleotides read TGTGCCAGCAGAGAGGGGGACACCGGGGAGCTGTTTTTT.

The rearrangement joins TRBV7-9 to TRBJ2-1; D remains ambiguous. V was pared by 2 bases and J by 9 bases, with 5 bases between. The CDR3 totals 11 residues. Germline CDR1 SEHNR, CDR2 FQNEAQ (reference sequence). In nucleotides, the CDR3 is TGTGCCAGCAGCTTAAGTAGTGAGCAGTTCTTC. It yields the protein CASSLSSEQFF.

V usage is TRBV2 and J usage is TRBJ1-2, with D maybe TRBD1 (6 bases). The CDR3 spans 14 residues. Trimming took off 6 bases at V and 7 bases at J, with 18 bases between the two ends. Germline V gene data show CDR1 as SNHLY and CDR2 as FYNNEI. CDR3 nucleotide sequence: TGTGCCAGCAGAGGGGGGGTACAGGGATCTGGCTACACCTTC. Translation: CASRGGVQGSGYTF.

This chain links TRBV12-3 or TRBV12-4 with TRBJ2-7, with unresolved D. The CDR3 length is 13 residues. The ends were cut back, 6 bases at V and 2 bases at J, with 11 bases in the middle. The CDR3 DNA sequence: TGTGCCAGCAGCAGTGACAAAGCCTACGAGCAGTACTTC. Protein sequence: CASSSDKAYEQYF.

J is TRBJ1-2 and V is TRBV5-8; TRBD1 matches at 8 bases. Germline CDR1 is SGHTS and CDR2 is YDEGEE. The CDR3 runs to 14 residues. Unmatched junction bases numbered 2, after V lost 0 bases and J lost 4 bases. Written as DNA, the CDR3 is TGTGCCAGCAGCTTGGGACAGGGGATCTATGGCTACACCTTC. Protein product: CASSLGQGIYGYTF. Drawing the rest from reference TRBV5-8 and TRBJ1-2, the complete variable domain is EAGVTQSPTHLIKTRGQQATLRCSPISGHTSVYWYQQALGLGLQFLLWYDEGEERNRGNFPPRFSGRQFPNYSSELNVNALELEDSALYLCASSLGQGIYGYTFGSGTRLTVV.

This chain joins TRBV5-1 and TRBJ2-3, with D possibly matching TRBD2 (6 bases). Trimming pared 6 bases from V and 2 bases from J, leaving 13 bases between. The CDR3 covers 14 residues. Germline lookup yields CDR1 SGHRS and CDR2 YFSETQ. Written as DNA, the CDR3 is TGCGCCAGCACCGGGACTGGAGACACAGATACGCAGTATTTT. The encoded protein is CASTGTGDTDTQYF.

This clone came up a few times. J is TRBJ1-2 and V is TRBV20-1; TRBD1 is a possible D gene (5 bases). Trimming left V 3 bases short and J 2 bases short, with 7 bases between. The CDR3 contains 12 residues. Germline V gives CDR1 DFQATT, CDR2 SNEGSKA (reference sequence). CDR3 nucleotide sequence: TGCAGTGCTAGTGGGGCCAACTATGGCTACACCTTC. It is translated as CSASGANYGYTF.

The V and J genes are TRBV2 and TRBJ2-3; D remains ambiguous. Germline V gene lookup returns CDR1 SNHLY and CDR2 FYNNEI. V lost 3 bases and J 7 bases, leaving 5 bases between the germline ends. This CDR3 is built from 11 residues. The CDR3 nucleotides are TGTGCCAGCAGTGATCGGTATACGCAGTATTTT. Translating gives CASSDRYTQYF.

This clone is a singleton in its sample. This rearrangement joins TRBV6-5 to TRBJ1-6, with 10 nucleotides matching TRBD1. Germline lookup yields CDR1 MNHEY and CDR2 SVGAGI. V shed 4 bases and J 10 bases; nucleotides not matched to a gene: 10. This CDR3 is 16 amino acids long. DNA for the CDR3: TGTGCCAGCAGTTTGACAGGGGGCGGCACGGTGTCACCCCTCCACTTT. It codes for CASSLTGGGTVSPLHF.

The J gene is TRBJ2-5, the V gene TRBV7-8, with D tentatively TRBD2 (6 bases). V lost 5 bases, J lost 5 bases, and 15 bases lay in between. From germline, CDR1 is SGHVS and CDR2 FQNEAQ. The CDR3 is made up of 14 amino acids. CDR3 DNA: TGTGCCAGCAGCACAGCGGGCGTGACGGAGACCCAGTACTTC. Amino acids: CASSTAGVTETQYF.

The chain joins TRBV6-5 to TRBJ2-1, with D perhaps matching TRBD1 (6 bases). V was shortened by 7 bases and J by 4 bases, with 17 bases between the two germline ends. Germline V gives CDR1 MNHEY, CDR2 SVGAGI. The CDR3 has 15 amino acids. The CDR3 coding sequence is TGTGCCAGCACCCGCAGGGGATTGTCGTACAATGAGCAGTTCTTC. Its translation: CASTRRGLSYNEQFF.

This chain links TRBV2 with TRBJ1-4; TRBD1 agrees at 9 bases. Germline V gives CDR1 SNHLY, CDR2 FYNNEI. Trimming at V came to 8 bases and at J to 7 bases, leaving 5 bases not matched to a gene. This CDR3 is built from 13 residues. CDR3 DNA sequence: TGTGCCAGCGGGACAGGGTGGACTGAAAAACTGTTTTTT. Protein sequence: CASGTGWTEKLFF.

The rearrangement links TRBV5-6 to TRBJ1-2; TRBD1 agrees at 8 bases. This CDR3 has 13 amino acids. Trimming cost V 1 base and J 8 bases; bases outside gene matches: 4. Looked up from germline, CDR1 is SGHDT and CDR2 is YYEEEE. CDR3 protein: CASSLTRGLGYTF. The CDR3 DNA reads TGTGCCAGCAGCTTGACCAGGGGGCTGGGCTACACCTTC.

The rearrangement joins TRBV30 to TRBJ2-7; weak D call: TRBD2 (6 bases). Trimming took off 7 bases at V and 9 bases at J, with 25 bases between the two ends. Germline CDR1 reads GTSNPN; CDR2 reads SVGIG (reference sequence). This CDR3 is 14 amino acids long. As DNA, the CDR3 is TGTGCCTCAAAGGGTGGGGCTAGCGTGGCCTGGCAGTACTTC. Translating it yields CASKGGASVAWQYF.

This rearrangement joins TRBV5-6 to TRBJ2-2; 7 nucleotides align to TRBD2. The CDR3 is 15 residues long. The germline CDR1 and CDR2 sequences are SGHDT and YYEEEE. After removal of 2 bases from V and 4 bases from J, the junction contained 5 bases not matched to a gene. As DNA, the CDR3 is TGTGCCAGCAGCTTCGGTCTAGCGGTCACCGGGGAGCTGTTTTTT. The encoded protein is CASSFGLAVTGELFF.

This clone was observed once. The rearrangement links TRBV28 to TRBJ2-2; TRBD2 might be the D (6 bases). V was pared by 2 bases and J by 6 bases, with 10 bases between. This CDR3 comprises 14 residues. CDR1 is MDHEN and CDR2 is SYDVKM in the germline V gene. The CDR3 DNA is TGTGCCAGCAGTTTACCTAGCGAGGCCGGGGAGCTGTTTTTT. Its protein product is CASSLPSEAGELFF.

The V gene is TRBV6-2 or TRBV6-3, the J gene TRBJ2-7, with 9 positions matching TRBD1. With 5 bases clipped from V and 4 bases from J, the junction kept 9 bases outside the gene matches. The V gene's germline CDR1 is MNHEY and CDR2 SVGEGT. This CDR3 spans 15 amino acids. The CDR3 loop is CASSPLGTGKYEQYF. CDR3 nucleotide sequence: TGTGCCAGCAGTCCCCTCGGGACAGGGAAGTACGAGCAGTACTTC.

This chain links TRBV6-1 with TRBJ1-2; a possible D gene is TRBD1 (5 bases). CDR1 is MNHNS, CDR2 SASEGT, per germline. V was trimmed by 8 bases and J by 4 bases, leaving 17 bases between them. The CDR3 length is 14 residues. CDR3 amino acids: CASFSSGQGYGYTF. The CDR3 DNA sequence: TGTGCCAGCTTTAGTTCCGGCCAGGGCTATGGCTACACCTTC.

The chain has TRBV9 and TRBJ1-4, with D possibly being TRBD1 (5 bases). Trimming cost V 4 bases and J 5 bases, with 15 bases left between them. Germline-derived CDR1 and CDR2 are SGDLS and YYNGEE. The CDR3 loop spans 15 amino acids. CDR3 protein: CASSPYSGTNEKLFF. In DNA form, the CDR3 reads TGTGCCAGCAGCCCCTACAGCGGGACCAATGAAAAACTGTTTTTT.

The genes are TRBV9 and TRBJ2-3, with TRBD2 identical over 8 bases. Germline V gene data show CDR1 as SGDLS and CDR2 as YYNGEE. After removal of 2 bases from V and 2 bases from J, the junction contained 10 bases not matched to a gene. CDR3 length equals 17 residues. This CDR3 is CASSVATAGGFTDTQYF. The CDR3 DNA follows: TGTGCCAGCAGCGTCGCTACGGCGGGGGGCTTCACAGATACGCAGTATTTT.